The T cell receptor beta chain described here comes from a study of neurological immune-mediated disorders. Ten or more counts support this clonotype. Its antigen is unknown. CDR1 and CDR2 (germline): SGHKS, YYEKEE (reference sequence). V was clipped by 0 bases and J by 9 bases, with 13 bases between them. This CDR3 has 15 residues. Regarding time point: longitudinal time-point 2. Unsorted libraries used 2 million PBMCs kept at -80 degrees C. Each sequencing run yielded over 160 million TCR-beta sequences from 15-18 subjects. TCRdb re-analysed the 5' RACE reads in MiXCR, keeping a single row per CDR3 protein. The sample records about 49,000 distinct CDR3 sequences, 10% to 15% being singletons. Overall study findings and caveats: The most TCR clonal expansion was seen in HTLV-1-associated myelopathy, and the least was seen in multiple sclerosis, which fell below healthy controls.

Specimen: PBMCs. V usage is TRBV5-5 and J usage is TRBJ1-6; D remains ambiguous. The sequence was collected from a male donor with HTLV-1-associated myelopathy (HAM/TSP). CDR3 residues: CASSLEVLRISPLHF. The CDR3, as DNA: TGTGCCAGCAGCTTGGAGGTATTGCGGATTTCACCCCTCCACTTT.